The present TCR beta chain was sequenced within a study of T cells in Graves' hyperthyroidism and ophthalmopathy. Fresh peripheral blood, around 9.3 ml, was the source of the PBMCs. Germline V CDR1 and CDR2: SEHNR, FQNEAQ (reference sequence). V dropped 5 bases and J dropped 6; count of bases not matched to a gene: 8. This CDR3 spans 16 amino acids. Study-wide findings and caveats: Stable hyperthyroidism was separated from ophthalmopathy by a model based on 13 V-J features.

This clonotype was counted many times. Its antigen remains unidentified. RNA transcripts gave rise to amplified TCR beta CDR3 regions. The primer set for the first-round RT-PCR of the TCR CDR3 was HTBI. TCRdb independently ran MiXCR on the multiplex PCR reads; one entry per CDR3 protein. The repertoire holds about 350,000 distinct CDR3 sequences, with roughly an eighth as singletons. Source material: blood. The V call is TRBV7-9, the J call TRBJ2-3; 13 bases line up with TRBD2. The receptor's source is a woman aged 40 to 50 with Graves' ophthalmopathy. CDR3 coding DNA: TGTGCCAGCAGCCCTAGGACTAGCGGGAGTCTGGATACGCAGTATTTT. This translates into CASSPRTSGSLDTQYF.